Presented here are 9 T cell receptor beta chains from one specimen sequenced in a study of blood T cells in healthy people across ages. PCR was performed a second time for about 6 to 12 cycles using a sample-barcoded 5' primer and a J-beta primer mix. TCRdb analysed the 5' RACE reads with MiXCR anew, one entry per CDR3 protein. The sample gives fewer than 1,000,000 distinct CDR3 sequences, under 45% of which show up once; about 21% is in the top ten. The sequencing input was blood. All receptors come from a man aged 55 to 70 in good health.

The V and J genes are TRBV20-1 and TRBJ2-7, with TRBD1 as a possible D gene (6 bases). Trimming left V 8 bases short and J 1 base short, with 18 bases between. There are 14 residues in the CDR3. CDR1 is DFQATT, CDR2 SNEGSKA, per germline (reference sequence). The DNA of the CDR3 is TGCAGTCCCTTCGCGAGACAGGTATCCTACGAGCAGTACTTC. It is translated as CSPFARQVSYEQYF.

The chain employs TRBV11-2 and TRBJ2-7; 7 nucleotides match TRBD2. Matching the DNA end better, TRBJ2-5 makes the J call doubtful. From germline, CDR1 is SGHAT and CDR2 FQNNGV. The CDR3 spans 14 residues. DNA for the CDR3: TGTGCCAGCAGCTCGTCTAGCGGCCAAGAGACCCAGTACTTC. This gives the protein CASSSSSGQETQYF.

This clonotype was seen only a few times. This rearrangement joins TRBV6-2 or TRBV6-3 to TRBJ1-6; D is unresolved. This CDR3 has 14 amino acids. CDR1 is MNHEY, CDR2 SVGEGT, per germline. V was cut by 6 bases and J by 10 bases, with 16 bases left in between. For the CDR3, the DNA is TGTGCCAGCAGCGTAGAAGAGGGTCGGTCACCCCTCCACTTT. Protein product: CASSVEEGRSPLHF.

V gene TRBV2 combines with J gene TRBJ2-7, with a possible D match to TRBD1 (6 bases). Germline V gene data show CDR1 as SNHLY and CDR2 as FYNNEI. Between the trimmed V and J ends, which lost 4 bases and 8 bases, there was a span of 21 bases. This CDR3 has 15 amino acids. The CDR3: CASSVVIRGTTKQYF. The DNA for the CDR3 is TGTGCCAGCAGTGTCGTCATCAGGGGTACTACTAAGCAGTACTTC.

V is TRBV7-8 and J is TRBJ2-3; 9 nucleotides agree with TRBD2. Germline V CDR1 and CDR2: SGHVS, FQNEAQ. CDR3 size: 17 residues. V lost 4 bases, J lost 2 bases, and 10 bases stayed unmatched. The chain's CDR3 is CASSSGTSRYITDTQYF. CDR3 nucleotide sequence: TGTGCCAGCAGCTCAGGGACTAGCCGTTATATCACAGATACGCAGTATTTT.

Concerning this clonotype itself: Germline is not matched at one junction end, which may reflect a read error. The rearrangement links TRBV6-2 or TRBV6-3 to TRBJ2-7, with D perhaps matching TRBD2 (6 bases). Germline V gives CDR1 MNHEY, CDR2 SVGEGT. CDR3 length: 16 amino acids. CDR3 bases: TGTGCCAGCAGTGACTCTCCGACCGGGAGCTCCTACGAGCAGTACTTC. It codes for CASSDSPTGSSYEQYF.

This chain links TRBV29-1 with TRBJ2-5; no firm D call. The germline gives CDR1 SQVTM, CDR2 ANQGSEA. The CDR3 covers 12 residues. V gave up 4 bases and J gave up 4 bases, with 10 bases separating them. The CDR3: CSVATFGETQYF. The CDR3 nucleotides read TGCAGCGTTGCGACTTTCGGAGAGACCCAGTACTTC. Filled out from reference TRBV29-1 and TRBJ2-5, the complete variable domain reads SAVISQKPSRDICQRGTSLTIQCQVDSQVTMMFWYRQQPGQSLTLIATANQGSEATYESGFVIDKFPISRPNLTFSTLTVSNMSPEDSSIYLCSVATFGETQYFGPGTRLLVL.

A few counts support this clonotype. V gene TRBV7-2 combines with J gene TRBJ2-4, with TRBD2 as a possible D gene (7 bases). Germline-derived CDR1 and CDR2 are SGHTA and FQGNSA. The CDR3 has 14 amino acids. V was trimmed by 5 bases and J by 8 bases, leaving 16 bases between them. The CDR3 DNA sequence: TGTGCCAGCAGCCTAGGGGGGGTTAAGGACATTCAGTACTTC. Translating it yields CASSLGGVKDIQYF.

The genes are TRBV6-1 and TRBJ1-1; weak D call: TRBD1 (5 bases). This CDR3 is 14 amino acids long. V lost 7 bases and J lost 1, with 13 bases in between. CDR1 is MNHNS and CDR2 is SASEGT in the germline V gene. CDR3 protein: CASKVGGPNTEAFF. The CDR3 nucleotides are TGTGCCAGCAAAGTCGGGGGACCGAACACTGAAGCTTTCTTT.